This passage covers 28 T cell receptor beta chains from one sample sequenced in a study of T-cell memory formation after mild COVID-19. TCRdb analysed the 5' RACE reads with MiXCR anew, one entry per CDR3 protein. The sample gives approximately 300,000 distinct CDR3 sequences, roughly a fifth of which show up once; 20% to 25% is in the top ten. Sequenced sample: PBMCs or a T cell subset sorted from them (not recorded which). Source of these receptors: a man between 18 and 29 years old who had mild COVID-19 (a few samples of this study predate the infection). Cell type and time point are not known.

The chain is built from TRBV12-3 or TRBV12-4 and TRBJ1-4, with D unresolved. The CDR3 consists of 12 residues. V lost 3 bases and J lost 8, with 7 bases in between. CDR3 region: CASSLTSEKLFF. CDR3 in DNA: TGTGCCAGCAGTTTGACTTCGGAAAAACTGTTTTTT.

This clonotype was observed many times. The rearrangement links TRBV5-1 to TRBJ2-5, with D hard to call. V dropped 4 bases and J dropped 4 bases, with 11 bases sitting between them. Germline assignment: CDR1 SGHRS and CDR2 YFSETQ. The CDR3 has 13 amino acids. Written as DNA, the CDR3 is TGCGCCAGCAGCGCAGGCCCGGGAGAGACCCAGTACTTC. It specifies CASSAGPGETQYF.

This clonotype appeared once. The chain has TRBV10-1 and TRBJ2-2; D not certain. CDR3 length: 14 amino acids. The V gene's germline CDR1 is WNHNN and CDR2 SYGVQD (reference sequence). V was clipped by 3 bases and J by 6 bases, with 11 bases between them. The CDR3 DNA reads as TGCGCCAGCAGTGATCTCAACCTCCCCGGGGAGCTGTTTTTT. This codes for CASSDLNLPGELFF.

This chain uses TRBV6-6 with TRBJ1-2; TRBD1 agrees at 8 bases. Looked up from germline, CDR1 is MNHNY and CDR2 is SVGAGI (reference sequence). The V and J ends lost 6 bases and 5 bases, in that order; junction bases with no gene match: 14. CDR3 length: 16 amino acids. The CDR3 nucleotides read TGTGCCAGCAGCCACATCAGGGGGCGTGAGTCGTATGGCTACACCTTC. It translates to CASSHIRGRESYGYTF.

J is TRBJ2-7 and V is TRBV6-1; 7 positions match TRBD1. The CDR3 runs to 15 residues. V trimming: 6 bases; J trimming: 0 bases; junction bases outside the gene matches: 8. The germline CDR1 and CDR2 sequences are MNHNS and SASEGT. CDR3 amino acids: CASREGTVRSYEQYF. DNA for the CDR3: TGTGCCAGCAGAGAGGGGACAGTTCGCTCCTACGAGCAGTACTTC.

This clonotype was observed a few times. The chain joins TRBV7-9 to TRBJ2-5; TRBD2 might be the D (5 bases). The CDR3 sequence is 12 residues long. The V and J ends lost 3 bases and 9 bases respectively, with 11 bases between them. Germline V lookup: CDR1 SEHNR, CDR2 FQNEAQ (reference sequence). The DNA of the CDR3 is TGTGCCAGCAGCTTCCCAGAGGGTCCCCAGTACTTC. Translation gives CASSFPEGPQYF.

V gene TRBV4-1 combines with J gene TRBJ1-6; no firm D call. The CDR3 runs to 16 residues. Germline assignment: CDR1 MGHRA and CDR2 YSYEKL. V lost 4 bases and J 6 bases, leaving 16 bases between the germline ends. The CDR3 DNA is TGCGCCAGCAGCCGAGCCACCTCTGCCACTAATTCACCCCTCCACTTT. Translating it yields CASSRATSATNSPLHF.

With regard to this clonotype: Being one base from a much bigger clone, this may be a read error. This chain uses TRBV6-1 with TRBJ2-2; D uncertain. CDR1 and CDR2 from the germline V gene are MNHNS and SASEGT. V gave up 6 bases and J gave up 3 bases, with 2 bases separating them. The CDR3 runs 11 residues. The CDR3 is CASRYTGELFF. Here the CDR3 DNA reads TGTGCCAGCAGATACACCGGGGAGCTGTTTTTT.

The V call is TRBV5-4, the J call TRBJ1-1, with TRBD1 as a possible D gene (6 bases). The CDR3 length is 15 residues. CDR1 is SGHNT and CDR2 is YYREEE in the germline V gene (reference sequence). V dropped 6 bases and J dropped 0 bases, with 15 bases sitting between them. This CDR3 is CASTEPGHMNTEAFF. CDR3 coding DNA: TGTGCCAGCACCGAGCCGGGACATATGAACACTGAAGCTTTCTTT.

The chain uses TRBV11-2 and TRBJ2-3; D perhaps matches TRBD1 (6 bases). CDR1 is SGHAT and CDR2 is FQNNGV in the germline V gene. The V end lost 0 bases, the J end lost 1 base, and 11 bases lay between the germline ends. This CDR3 is 16 amino acids long. CDR3 sequence reads: CASSLDQGGGTDTQYF. CDR3 coding DNA: TGTGCCAGCAGCTTAGATCAAGGGGGTGGCACAGATACGCAGTATTTT.

The V call is TRBV7-3, the J call TRBJ1-1; D is ambiguous. V was trimmed by 5 bases and J by 3 bases, leaving 10 bases between them. CDR1 and CDR2 from the germline V gene are SGHTA and FQGTGA. The CDR3 consists of 13 residues. This CDR3 reads CASSPGRDTEAFF. The CDR3 region has the DNA TGTGCCAGCAGCCCTGGTCGGGACACTGAAGCTTTCTTT.

This sequence joins TRBV20-1 and TRBJ2-3; D gene unclear. Per the germline V gene, CDR1 is DFQATT and CDR2 is SNEGSKA (reference sequence). Trimming pared 2 bases from V and 6 bases from J, leaving 3 bases between. The CDR3 extends over 10 amino acids. The CDR3 reads CSARLDTQYF. In nucleotides, the CDR3 is TGCAGTGCTAGACTTGATACGCAGTATTTT.

V gene TRBV2 combines with J gene TRBJ2-3, with TRBD2 as a possible D gene (5 bases). The CDR3 runs 15 residues. Per the germline V gene, CDR1 is SNHLY and CDR2 is FYNNEI. Trimming left V 6 bases short and J 3 bases short, with 16 bases between. CDR3 DNA sequence: TGTGCCAGCAGGGCCCCCACTAGACTGACAGATACGCAGTATTTT. It yields the protein CASRAPTRLTDTQYF. The variable domain in full, with the rest retrieved from reference TRBV2 and TRBJ2-3, is EPEVTQTPSHQVTQMGQEVILRCVPISNHLYFYWYRQILGQKVEFLVSFYNNEISEKSEIFDDQFSVERPDGSNFTLKIRSTKLEDSAMYFCASRAPTRLTDTQYFGPGTRLTVL.

The chain links TRBV4-1 to TRBJ2-7, with D possibly TRBD1 on 6 matching bases. V was clipped by 2 bases and J by 0 bases, with 20 bases between them. The CDR3 extends over 18 amino acids. Germline V lookup: CDR1 MGHRA, CDR2 YSYEKL. CDR3 protein: CASSQIPALRGSSYEQYV. The CDR3 coding sequence is TGCGCCAGCAGCCAAATCCCGGCCCTCAGGGGAAGCTCCTACGAGCAGTACGTC.

The V call is TRBV5-1, the J call TRBJ1-2, with D perhaps TRBD1 (5 bases). The V gene lost 2 bases and the J gene lost 8 bases, with 13 bases spanning the gap. Germline values: CDR1 SGHRS, CDR2 YFSETQ. This CDR3 is built from 13 residues. CDR3 bases: TGCGCCAGCAGCTTACGGGGGAGGGAAGGCTACACCTTC. This codes for CASSLRGREGYTF.

This clonotype has a handful of counts. CDR3 nucleotides: TGTGCCACCAGTGACCGTACTAGATCAGAGACCCAGTACTTC. Amino acid sequence: CATSDRTRSETQYF. The V gene is TRBV24-1, the J gene TRBJ2-5, with TRBD2 as a possible D gene (5 bases). The CDR3 extends over 14 amino acids. With 4 bases removed from V and 4 bases from J, the gap between germline ends came to 12 bases. Germline-derived CDR1 and CDR2 are KGHDR and SFDVKD.

This clonotype was counted a few times. The V and J genes are TRBV20-1 and TRBJ1-1, with a possible D match to TRBD1 (5 bases). V was trimmed by 0 bases and J by 4 bases, leaving 15 bases between them. Germline CDR1 reads DFQATT; CDR2 reads SNEGSKA (reference sequence). The CDR3 totals 15 residues. CDR3 region: CSARDFREGSTEAFF. The DNA of the CDR3 is TGCAGTGCTAGAGATTTCCGAGAGGGGAGCACTGAAGCTTTCTTT.

The sample holds a few counts of this clonotype. The V and J genes are TRBV10-3 and TRBJ2-3; 8 nucleotides agree with TRBD1. Germline trimming cut 0 bases from V and 6 bases from J; bases unmatched to any gene: 8. CDR3 size: 16 residues. Per the germline V gene, CDR1 is ENHRY and CDR2 is SYGVKD. CDR3 protein: CAISESNRGFTDTQYF. CDR3 in DNA: TGTGCCATCAGTGAGTCGAACAGGGGGTTCACGGATACGCAGTATTTT.

This clonotype was found a few times. V is TRBV5-1 and J is TRBJ1-6; no reliable D call. CDR1 and CDR2 (germline): SGHRS, YFSETQ. The CDR3 totals 14 residues. V was cut by 5 bases and J by 0 bases, with 6 bases left in between. The CDR3 spells CASSASSYNSPLHF. Here the CDR3 DNA reads TGCGCCAGCAGTGCGAGCTCCTATAATTCACCCCTCCACTTT.

This chain connects TRBV28 to TRBJ1-4; D perhaps matches TRBD1 (5 bases). Trimming took 5 bases from V and 1 from J, leaving 11 bases between them. The CDR3 is 15 amino acids. Germline values: CDR1 MDHEN, CDR2 SYDVKM. In DNA form, the CDR3 reads TGTGCCAGCAGTGAATGGGGGGGAACTAATGAAAAACTGTTTTTT. This encodes CASSEWGGTNEKLFF.

The CDR3 is CASALVAGGRFF. The CDR3 DNA sequence: TGTGCCAGCGCTCTCGTAGCAGGGGGACGGTTCTTC. This chain uses TRBV27 with TRBJ2-1; 7 bases are shared with TRBD1. CDR1 is MNHEY and CDR2 is SMNVEV in the germline V gene (reference sequence). With V trimmed by 8 bases and J by 15 bases, 13 bases remained unmatched. The CDR3 spans 12 residues.

The chain has TRBV3-1 and TRBJ1-3; TRBD1 is a possible D gene (5 bases). The CDR3 length is 14 residues. V was trimmed by 2 bases and J by 3 bases, leaving 8 bases between them. Germline assignment: CDR1 LGHDT and CDR2 YNNKEL (reference sequence). DNA for the CDR3: TGTGCCAGCAGCCAATCAGGGTATGGAAACACCATATATTTT. Residues: CASSQSGYGNTIYF.

The rearrangement links TRBV4-2 to TRBJ1-1, with 7 bases that match TRBD1. CDR1 and CDR2 (germline): LGHNA, YNFKEQ. This CDR3 has 14 residues. J lost 5 bases, V lost 2 bases, and 5 bases had no gene match. CDR3 DNA sequence: TGTGCCAGCAGCCAATCCGGGACAGTGACTGAAGCTTTCTTT. Translating it yields CASSQSGTVTEAFF.

This clonotype came up a few times. The chain couples TRBV29-1 to TRBJ2-7; no definite D call. The CDR3 spans 11 residues. Trimming removed 4 bases from V and 4 bases from J, with 8 bases in between. Germline V gene sequence: CDR1 SQVTM, CDR2 ANQGSEA. CDR3 in amino acids: CSVVTGYEQYF. The DNA for the CDR3 is TGCAGCGTTGTGACGGGTTACGAGCAGTACTTC.

A few counts support this clonotype. Written as DNA, the CDR3 is TGCGCCAGCAGCTCTCCGGCCTCTAACTATGGCTACACCTTC. It yields the protein CASSSPASNYGYTF. The chain joins TRBV5-1 to TRBJ1-2; D not certain. The CDR3 has 14 residues. Per the germline V gene, CDR1 is SGHRS and CDR2 is YFSETQ. V was trimmed by 3 bases and J by 0 bases, leaving 9 bases between them.

This clonotype appeared a single time. V and J are TRBV10-3 and TRBJ2-1, with D possibly TRBD2 on 5 matching bases. This CDR3 region has 16 residues. Trimming cost V 0 bases and J 0 bases, with 9 bases left between them. CDR1 ENHRY and CDR2 SYGVKD come from the germline V gene. The CDR3 DNA follows: TGTGCCATCAGTGAGTCTGAGCGGAGCTCCTACAATGAGCAGTTCTTC. Protein: CAISESERSSYNEQFF.

This clonotype was seen more than once but under ten times. This sequence joins TRBV7-9 and TRBJ1-1; D remains ambiguous. V lost 2 bases and J lost 6, with 16 bases in between. CDR3 length: 15 residues. Germline assignment: CDR1 SEHNR and CDR2 FQNEAQ (reference sequence). The CDR3, as DNA: TGTGCCAGCAGCTTAAGGACCCCAGGCGGGGCTGAAGCTTTCTTT. It encodes CASSLRTPGGAEAFF. The whole variable domain, filled in from reference TRBV7-9 and TRBJ1-1, reads DTGVSQNPRHKITKRGQNVTFRCDPISEHNRLYWYRQTLGQGPEFLTYFQNEAQLEKSRLLSDRFSAERPKGSFSTLEIQRTEQGDSAMYLCASSLRTPGGAEAFFGQGTRLTVV.

At least ten counts were recorded for this clonotype. The chain is built from TRBV5-1 and TRBJ2-5; D uncertain. From germline, CDR1 is SGHRS and CDR2 YFSETQ. The length of the CDR3 is 12 residues. Trimming shortened V by 5 bases and J by 0 bases, and 5 bases separated the two germline ends. The CDR3, as DNA: TGCGCCAGCAGTAGAAACCAAGAGACCCAGTACTTC. Translated, it gives CASSRNQETQYF.